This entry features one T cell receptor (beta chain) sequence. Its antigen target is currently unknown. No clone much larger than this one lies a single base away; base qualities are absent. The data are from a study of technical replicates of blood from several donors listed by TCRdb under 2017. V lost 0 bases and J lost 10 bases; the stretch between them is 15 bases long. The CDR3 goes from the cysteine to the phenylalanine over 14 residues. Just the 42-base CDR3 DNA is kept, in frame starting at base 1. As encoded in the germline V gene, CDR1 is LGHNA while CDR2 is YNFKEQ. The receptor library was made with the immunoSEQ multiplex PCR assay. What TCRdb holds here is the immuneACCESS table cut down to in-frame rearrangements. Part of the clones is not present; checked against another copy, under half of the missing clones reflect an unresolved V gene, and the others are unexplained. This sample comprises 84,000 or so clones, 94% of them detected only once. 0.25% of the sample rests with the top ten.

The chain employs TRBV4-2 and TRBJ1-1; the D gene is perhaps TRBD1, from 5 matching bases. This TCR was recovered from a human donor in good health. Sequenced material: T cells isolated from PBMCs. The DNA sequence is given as TGTGCCAGCAGCCAAGAGGCGGGGGACTTTAGAGCTTTCTTT. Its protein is CASSQEAGDFRAFF.